A single sample is the source of the 21 T cell receptor beta chains below, sequenced in a study of shared clonotypes between healthy human individuals. Some clones are missing from TCRdb's copy, which holds only in-frame ones; the method was immunoSEQ multiplex PCR. The data contain 2.5 million or so clones, just over 90% of them singletons. What was sequenced was naive CD4+ T cells sorted from blood. Regarding subset: CD45RA+ positively selected. The source of these receptors is a man aged 18-30 years in good health.

The chain carries TRBV9 and TRBJ2-2, with a tentative D call TRBD2 (6 bases). From germline, CDR1 is SGDLS and CDR2 YYNGEE. This CDR3 has 16 residues. V shed 0 bases and J shed 5 bases, with 14 bases lying between them. The CDR3 sequence: CASSVDPGGGTGELFF. CDR3 bases: TGTGCCAGCAGCGTAGACCCCGGGGGTGGAACCGGGGAGCTGTTTTTT.

This chain uses TRBV28 with TRBJ2-2; D might be TRBD2 (5 bases). The CDR3 contains 14 residues. The germline V and J ends were trimmed by 8 bases and 2 bases, with 12 bases remaining between them. Per the germline V gene, CDR1 is MDHEN and CDR2 is SYDVKM. This CDR3 reads CASSAGGNTGELFF. The CDR3, as DNA: TGTGCCAGCTCCGCGGGCGGCAACACCGGGGAGCTGTTTTTT. Full variable domain (rest looked up from reference TRBV28 and TRBJ2-2): DVKVTQSSRYLVKRTGEKVFLECVQDMDHENMFWYRQDPGLGLRLIYFSYDVKMKEKGDIPEGYSVSREKKERFSLILESASTNQTSMYLCASSAGGNTGELFFGEGSRLTVL.

CDR3 nucleotides: TGTGCCAGCAGCCCTACCCAGGGGTCGGGGGGTGAAAAACTGTTTTTT. Translating it yields CASSPTQGSGGEKLFF. The chain recombines TRBV7-6 with TRBJ1-4; D is perhaps TRBD1 (6 bases). This CDR3 region has 16 residues. Germline-derived CDR1 and CDR2 are SGHVS and FNYEAQ. The V and J ends lost 5 bases and 7 bases respectively, with 20 bases between them.

The chain is built from TRBV30 and TRBJ1-4, with D unresolved. CDR1 and CDR2 (germline): GTSNPN, SVGIG (reference sequence). The CDR3 contains 11 residues. Between the trimmed V and J ends, which lost 3 bases and 7 bases, there was a span of 6 bases. CDR3 region: CAWSSPEKLFF. The CDR3 DNA reads as TGTGCCTGGAGCAGCCCTGAAAAACTGTTTTTT. Using reference TRBV30 and TRBJ1-4 for the parts outside the CDR3, the full variable domain is SQTIHQWPATLVQPVGSPLSLECTVEGTSNPNLYWYRQAAGRGLQLLFYSVGIGQISSEVPQNLSASRPQDRQFILSSKKLLLSDSGFYLCAWSSPEKLFFGSGTQLSVL.

Points on this clone: One end of the junction does not line up with germline, which may come from a read error. The chain carries TRBV11-2 and TRBJ1-5, with D unclear. CDR3 length: 14 amino acids. Looked up from germline, CDR1 is SGHAT and CDR2 is FQNNGV. DNA of the CDR3: TGTGCCAGCAGCGAAATTGACGGAAGGCAGCCCCGGCATTTT. It specifies CASSEIDGRQPRHF.

This chain joins TRBV4-1 and TRBJ2-7, with 12 nucleotides matching TRBD2. The V gene's germline CDR1 is MGHRA and CDR2 YSYEKL. V was pared by 3 bases and J by 0 bases, with 6 bases of the junction left unmatched. The CDR3 has 17 amino acids. The CDR3, as DNA: TGCGCCAGCAGCCAGCCCGGACTAGCGGGGAGCTCCTACGAGCAGTACTTC. Translation gives CASSQPGLAGSSYEQYF.

The chain combines TRBV6-1 with TRBJ2-4; a weak D match, TRBD2 (6 bases). This CDR3 has 16 residues. Trimming shortened V by 2 bases and J by 0 bases, and 11 bases separated the two germline ends. From germline, CDR1 is MNHNS and CDR2 SASEGT. The CDR3, as DNA: TGTGCCAGCAGTGAAATGGAGGGTATAGCCAAAAACATTCAGTACTTC. Amino acids: CASSEMEGIAKNIQYF.

The chain recombines TRBV5-1 with TRBJ1-1, with D unresolved. The CDR3 sequence is 14 residues long. The ends were cut back, 1 base at V and 4 bases at J, with 11 bases in the middle. CDR1 is SGHRS and CDR2 is YFSETQ in the germline V gene. The CDR3 sequence is CASSLQVLATEAFF. The DNA for the CDR3 is TGCGCCAGCAGCTTGCAGGTATTGGCCACTGAAGCTTTCTTT.

The chain is built from TRBV6-1 and TRBJ2-7, with TRBD1 identical over 8 bases. From germline, CDR1 is MNHNS and CDR2 SASEGT. The junction had 11 bases not matched to a gene; V was cut back by 11 bases and J by 5 bases. CDR3 length equals 13 residues. The CDR3 protein is CAGTYRGIDEQYF. Here the CDR3 DNA reads TGTGCCGGCACCTACAGGGGGATTGACGAGCAGTACTTC.

The genes are TRBV28 and TRBJ1-6; D is ambiguous. Germline assignment: CDR1 MDHEN and CDR2 SYDVKM. V dropped 4 bases and J dropped 0 bases, with 16 bases sitting between them. This CDR3 spans 18 amino acids. The CDR3 here is CASSSLPGGSSYNSPLHF. The CDR3 region has the DNA TGTGCCAGCAGTTCCCTCCCGGGAGGCAGCTCCTATAATTCACCCCTCCACTTT.

In the case of this clone: Within the sample, other DNA sequences also encode this same CDR3. The chain joins TRBV7-8 to TRBJ1-1; the D is unclear. Germline lookup yields CDR1 SGHVS and CDR2 FQNEAQ. This CDR3 has 14 amino acids. Trimming cost V 3 bases and J 1 base, with 9 bases left between them. The CDR3 here is CASSFGQANTEAFF. The CDR3 DNA sequence: TGTGCCAGCAGCTTCGGTCAGGCGAACACTGAAGCTTTCTTT.

The chain combines TRBV5-1 with TRBJ2-7; the match to TRBD1 covers 7 bases. The CDR3 totals 16 residues. The V gene end was trimmed by 4 bases and the J gene end by 5 bases; junction bases not matched to a gene: 15. Germline V gene sequence: CDR1 SGHRS, CDR2 YFSETQ. This chain's CDR3 is CASSPNTGTASHEQYF. In DNA, the CDR3 is TGCGCCAGCAGCCCTAACACCGGGACAGCTTCCCACGAGCAGTACTTC. The variable domain in full, with the rest retrieved from reference TRBV5-1 and TRBJ2-7, is KAGVTQTPRYLIKTRGQQVTLSCSPISGHRSVSWYQQTPGQGLQFLFEYFSETQRNKGNFPGRFSGRQFSNSRSEMNVSTLELGDSALYLCASSPNTGTASHEQYFGPGTRLTVT.

This sequence joins TRBV4-1 and TRBJ2-3, with D perhaps matching TRBD2 (7 bases). The germline V and J ends were trimmed by 8 bases and 0 bases, with 18 bases remaining between them. Germline-derived CDR1 and CDR2 are MGHRA and YSYEKL. The CDR3 sequence is 16 residues long. For the CDR3, the DNA is TGCGCCAGCCGAGGGGGGGGCAGCATTAGCACAGATACGCAGTATTTT. Protein: CASRGGGSISTDTQYF.

The chain is built from TRBV10-3 and TRBJ2-3; the match to TRBD2 covers 13 bases. Per germline, CDR1 ENHRY and CDR2 SYGVKD. The CDR3 is 15 amino acids. V lost 7 bases, J lost 2 bases, and 3 bases stayed unmatched. The CDR3 DNA reads as TGTGCCATCACGACTAGCGGGGGGCTCACAGATACGCAGTATTTT. Translating gives CAITTSGGLTDTQYF.

This sequence joins TRBV7-2 and TRBJ2-7; 11 bases align to TRBD2. CDR3 length equals 14 residues. With 5 bases clipped from V and 0 bases from J, the junction kept 0 bases outside the gene matches. Germline V CDR1 and CDR2: SGHTA, FQGNSA. The CDR3 here is CASSTSGSSYEQYF. CDR3 coding DNA: TGTGCCAGCAGCACTAGCGGGAGCTCCTACGAGCAGTACTTC.

The V call is TRBV5-1, the J call TRBJ2-5; 12 bases align to TRBD2. Germline lookup yields CDR1 SGHRS and CDR2 YFSETQ. V gave up 7 bases and J gave up 2 bases; unmatched junction bases: 6. This CDR3 comprises 15 residues. DNA of the CDR3: TGCGCCAGCCGCGGACTAGCGGGACAGCAAGAGACCCAGTACTTC. Translated: CASRGLAGQQETQYF.

The chain is built from TRBV11-2 and TRBJ2-2, with unresolved D. CDR3 length equals 14 residues. Trimming took 3 bases from V and 1 from J, leaving 6 bases between them. Looked up from germline, CDR1 is SGHAT and CDR2 is FQNNGV. The DNA for the CDR3 is TGTGCCAGCAGCTTTGTACGGAACACCGGGGAGCTGTTTTTT. Amino acid sequence: CASSFVRNTGELFF.

The chain has TRBV25-1 and TRBJ2-3; 8 bases fit TRBD1. The CDR3 runs to 15 residues. V lost 3 bases to trimming and J lost 3 bases; unmatched junction nucleotides: 5. CDR1 and CDR2 (germline): MGHDK, SYGVNS. Here the CDR3 reads CASSDPRQGTDTQYF. The CDR3 region has the DNA TGTGCCAGCAGTGACCCCCGACAGGGGACAGATACGCAGTATTTT.

This clone was seen a few times. The chain is built from TRBV30 and TRBJ1-1; possible D gene TRBD1, 6 bases. The CDR3 is made up of 13 amino acids. The V end was cut by 3 bases, the J end by 2 bases, with 10 bases between. Germline-derived CDR1 and CDR2 are GTSNPN and SVGIG (reference sequence). DNA of the CDR3: TGTGCCTGGAGGAGACAGGTTAACACTGAAGCTTTCTTT. This encodes CAWRRQVNTEAFF.

This chain connects TRBV7-8 to TRBJ2-4, with D possibly being TRBD1 (7 bases). The V gene's germline CDR1 is SGHVS and CDR2 FQNEAQ. V was shortened by 1 base and J by 4 bases, with 17 bases between the two germline ends. This CDR3 spans 17 amino acids. CDR3 sequence reads: CASSLGQGSGAKNIQYF. The CDR3 DNA sequence: TGTGCCAGCAGCTTAGGACAGGGTTCGGGGGCAAAAAACATTCAGTACTTC.

This clone has just a few counts. The chain employs TRBV4-3 and TRBJ1-1; D is unresolved. Trimming shortened V by 1 base and J by 1 base, and 7 bases separated the two germline ends. The V gene's germline CDR1 is LGHNA and CDR2 YSLEER. The CDR3 contains 14 residues. This CDR3 is CASSQGTTNTEAFF. The CDR3 nucleotides are TGCGCCAGCAGCCAAGGGACTACGAACACTGAAGCTTTCTTT.